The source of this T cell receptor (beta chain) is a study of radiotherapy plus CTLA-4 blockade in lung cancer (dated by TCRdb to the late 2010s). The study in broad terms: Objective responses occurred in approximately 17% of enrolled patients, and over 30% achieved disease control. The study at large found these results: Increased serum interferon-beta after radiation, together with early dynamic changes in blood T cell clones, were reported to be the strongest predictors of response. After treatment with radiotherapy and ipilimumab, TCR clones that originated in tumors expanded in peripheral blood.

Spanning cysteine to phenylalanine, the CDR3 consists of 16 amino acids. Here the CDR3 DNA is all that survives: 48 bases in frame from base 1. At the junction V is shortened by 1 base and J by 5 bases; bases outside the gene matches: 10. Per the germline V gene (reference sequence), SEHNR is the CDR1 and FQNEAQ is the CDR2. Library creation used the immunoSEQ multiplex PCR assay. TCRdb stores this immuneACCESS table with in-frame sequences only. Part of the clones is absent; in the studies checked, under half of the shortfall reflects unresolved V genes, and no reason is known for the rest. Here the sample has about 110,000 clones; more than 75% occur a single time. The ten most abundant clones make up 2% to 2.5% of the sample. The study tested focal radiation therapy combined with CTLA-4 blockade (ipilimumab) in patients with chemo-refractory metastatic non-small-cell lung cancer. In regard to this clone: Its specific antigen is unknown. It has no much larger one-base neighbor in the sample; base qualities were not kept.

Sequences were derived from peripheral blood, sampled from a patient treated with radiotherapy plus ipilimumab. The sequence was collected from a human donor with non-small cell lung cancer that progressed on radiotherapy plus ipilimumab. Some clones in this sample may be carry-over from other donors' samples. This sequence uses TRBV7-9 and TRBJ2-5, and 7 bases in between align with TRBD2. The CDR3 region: CASSLGLADSRETQYF. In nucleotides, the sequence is TGTGCCAGCAGCTTAGGGCTAGCGGATAGCCGGGAGACCCAGTACTTC.